This TCR beta chain was recorded in a study of glioma-infiltrating T cells after dendritic cell vaccination (dated by TCRdb to about 2016). Background on the whole study: The cohort comprised approximately 15 glioblastoma patients from Phase I and II dendritic cell vaccination trials, 9 newly diagnosed and 6 with recurrent disease. Autologous tumor lysate-pulsed dendritic cell vaccination was administered to the patients between the early 2000s and the early 2010s. The vaccine consisted of monocyte-derived dendritic cells cultured less than 9 days with IL-4 and GM-CSF, then pulsed overnight with autologous tumor lysate. In glioblastoma patients vaccinated with dendritic cells, deep sequencing of TCR beta CDR3 regions served to measure tumor-infiltrating lymphocyte content and to compare repertoires between tumor and blood. Each patient was given three intradermal dendritic cell vaccine injections, spaced two weeks apart, in the arm below the axilla. TCR sequencing metrics, including TIL content and tumor-blood repertoire overlap, were correlated with survival after dendritic cell vaccination. Results and caveats for the whole study, not just this receptor: No direct relationship between TCR clonality and survival was found, suggesting a diverse polyclonal response may matter. The TCR overlap response model with three groups was called speculative and said to need prospective validation. The cohort was small and heterogeneous, only a few patients had full blood and tumor sets, and even fewer had initial-recurrent tumor pairs. Higher estimated pretreatment TIL content predicted longer time to progression and overall survival after dendritic cell vaccination.

As regards this clone: There is no known antigen for this receptor. No much larger clone is present one base from it, and per-base qualities are unavailable.

Interpreted using the paper, the time point label stands for: after dendritic cell vaccination, including at tumor progression/relapse. Patients were selected on the basis of adequate residual fresh-frozen tumor tissue and more than two years of available survival data. Molecular status otherwise varied across the glioblastoma patients, but none of them carried an isocitrate dehydrogenase mutation. PBMC were collected before vaccination, two weeks after the third vaccination, and at tumor progression when it occurred. The Qiagen DNeasy Blood extraction Kit was used for extraction of genomic DNA. The immunoSEQ assay amplified TCRB CDR3 regions from about 2 micrograms of genomic DNA, or from all available DNA when less than that amount was available. The multiplex PCR relied on 60 forward primers for TCR V beta segments and 13 reverse primers for J beta segments. To estimate reads per starting template, synthetic control templates were spiked into each sample at limiting dilution. The Illumina HiSeq System generated 87 bp sequencing reads. Per the authors' processing: PCR and sequencing errors were removed by a nearest neighbor algorithm that merged closely related sequences. TCR overlap was measured as the percentage of unique tumor TCR beta sequences that were also present in the peripheral blood of the same patient. TCRdb re-hosts the immuneACCESS table, in-frame sequences only. Its copies lack some clones; in the studies checked, an unresolved V gene accounts for under half of them, and the cause for the rest is not known. Clonal size and the V and J genes are those of that table, whereas D and trimming came from the DNA. The sample table holds around 10,000 clones, of which 81% were seen once. The ten largest clones take up approximately 39% of the sample.

A distance of 13 bases separates the germline ends of V and J, which lose 1 base and 8 bases respectively. There are 14 amino acids in the CDR3, from cysteine to phenylalanine inclusive. The CDR3 DNA has 42 bases and is translated from base 1. Sequences SGHTA (CDR1) and FQGTGA (CDR2) are obtained from the germline V gene. The source material was blood, sampled after dendritic cell vaccination. This receptor was obtained from a human donor with glioblastoma. The rearrangement joined TRBV7-3 to TRBJ2-3; the D gene is perhaps TRBD2, from 6 matching bases. The nucleotides are TGTGCCAGCAGCTTAATGGCTAGCGTCCCTACGCAGTATTTT. Its protein is CASSLMASVPTQYF.